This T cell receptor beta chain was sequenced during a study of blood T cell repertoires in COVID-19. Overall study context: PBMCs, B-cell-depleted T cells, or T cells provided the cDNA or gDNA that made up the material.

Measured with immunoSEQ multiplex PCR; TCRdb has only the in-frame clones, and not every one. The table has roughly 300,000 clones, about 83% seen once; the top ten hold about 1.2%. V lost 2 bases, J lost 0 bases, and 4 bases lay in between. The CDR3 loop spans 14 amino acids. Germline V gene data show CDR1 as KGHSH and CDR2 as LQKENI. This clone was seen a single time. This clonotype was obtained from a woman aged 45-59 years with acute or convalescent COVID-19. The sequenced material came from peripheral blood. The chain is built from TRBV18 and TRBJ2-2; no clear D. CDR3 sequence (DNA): TGTGCCAGCTCACCAGGCCCGAACACCGGGGAGCTGTTTTTT. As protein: CASSPGPNTGELFF.